A single sample gave rise to the 4 T cell receptor beta chains below, sequenced in a study of STAT5B mutations in CD4+ large granular lymphocyte leukemia. The method was immunoSEQ multiplex PCR; TCRdb's version includes in-frame clones alone and lacks a portion of them. This sample has about 21,000 clones; over 65% occur once, and the top ten carry about 29%. Input material: CD4+ T cells from blood buffy coats. All receptors derive from a human donor in good health.

This chain connects TRBV5-4 to TRBJ2-6; a weak D match, TRBD1 (5 bases). This CDR3 comprises 13 residues. CDR1 and CDR2 (germline): SGHNT, YYREEE (reference sequence). V was clipped by 4 bases and J by 7 bases, with 9 bases between them. This chain's CDR3 is CASSRRTANVLTF. Written as DNA, the CDR3 is TGTGCCAGCAGCCGCAGGACAGCCAACGTCCTGACTTTC.

This clone was seen a few times. The genes are TRBV25-1 and TRBJ2-6; D is possibly TRBD1 (5 bases). Between the trimmed V and J ends, which lost 5 bases and 5 bases, there was a span of 22 bases. CDR3 length: 18 residues. Per germline, CDR1 MGHDK and CDR2 SYGVNS. The CDR3 DNA reads as TGTGCCAGCAGTAGGTCCCCAACTGGACAAAGTCGGGCCAACGTCCTGACTTTC. Amino acids: CASSRSPTGQSRANVLTF.

The chain joins TRBV19 to TRBJ2-1; D ambiguous. This CDR3 region has 12 residues. CDR1 is LNHDA and CDR2 is SQIVND in the germline V gene (reference sequence). V lost 8 bases, J lost 4 bases, and 9 bases lay in between. CDR3 DNA: TGTGCCAGTGGCGCGGCTTACAATGAGCAGTTCTTC. This codes for CASGAAYNEQFF.

The chain has TRBV7-2 and TRBJ2-5, with 10 bases that match TRBD2. Trimming took 5 bases from V and 5 from J; bases not matched to a gene: 5. The CDR3 spans 14 residues. Germline V gene lookup returns CDR1 SGHTA and CDR2 FQGNSA. DNA of the CDR3: TGTGCCAGCAGCATAACTAGCGGGGAGGAGACCCAGTACTTC. Protein: CASSITSGEETQYF. Based on the CDR3 plus reference TRBV7-2 and TRBJ2-5, the full variable domain is GAGVSQSPSNKVTEKGKDVELRCDPISGHTALYWYRQSLGQGLEFLIYFQGNSAPDKSGLPSDRFSAERTGGSVSTLTIQRTQQEDSAVYLCASSITSGEETQYFGPGTRLLVL.